This TCR beta chain came from a study of graft-versus-host responses after intestinal transplantation. On the study more broadly: In this cohort, recipients had multivisceral, liver-intestinal, or isolated intestinal transplants. After anti-thymocyte globulin induction, recipients took tacrolimus and steroids for approximately 3 years. Study conclusions and caveats: Where graft-donor T cell macrochimerism was present, patients had high graft-versus-host to host-versus-graft clonal ratios in allografts.

Labeling with CFSE marked some 200,000 responder cells, which were plated with some 200,000 irradiated, violet-dye-labeled stimulator cells. A few counts support this clone. Profiling relied on immunoSEQ multiplex PCR, and the TCRdb table lists in-frame clones only, not all of them. The sample shows approximately 5,800 clones, 29% of them seen only once. CDR3 length equals 12 residues. Looked up from germline, CDR1 is LNHDA and CDR2 is SQIVND (reference sequence). Trimming took off 8 bases at V and 2 bases at J, with 9 bases between the two ends. Sequencing was performed on alloreactive CD4+ T cells from a mixed lymphocyte reaction culture, taken before transplantation. Subset of the sample: CFSE-low proliferating T cells sorted from roughly six-day pre-transplant mixed lymphocyte reaction (GvH or HvG direction). The chain recombines TRBV19 with TRBJ1-2; unclear D gene. This clonotype was sampled from a human patient who was an organ donor for intestinal transplantation. The CDR3 DNA reads TGTGCCAGTGAGAGCAGGAACTATGGCTACACCTTC. It yields the protein CASESRNYGYTF.